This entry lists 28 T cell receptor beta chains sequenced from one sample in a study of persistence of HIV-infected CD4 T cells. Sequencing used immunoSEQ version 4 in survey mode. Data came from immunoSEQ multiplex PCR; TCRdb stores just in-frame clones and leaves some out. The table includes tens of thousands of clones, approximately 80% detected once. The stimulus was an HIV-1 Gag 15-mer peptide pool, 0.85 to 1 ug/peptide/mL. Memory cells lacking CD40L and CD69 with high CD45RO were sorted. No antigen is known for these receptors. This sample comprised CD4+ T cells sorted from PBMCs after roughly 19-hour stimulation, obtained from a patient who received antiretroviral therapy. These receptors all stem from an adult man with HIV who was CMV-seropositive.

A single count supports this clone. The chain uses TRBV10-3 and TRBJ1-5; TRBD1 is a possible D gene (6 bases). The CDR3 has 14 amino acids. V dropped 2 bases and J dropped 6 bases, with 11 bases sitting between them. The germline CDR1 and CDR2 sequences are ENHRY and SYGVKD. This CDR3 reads CAISEGGGAQPQHF. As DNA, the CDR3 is TGTGCCATCAGTGAGGGAGGGGGGGCTCAGCCCCAGCATTTT.

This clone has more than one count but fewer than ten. In DNA form, the CDR3 reads TGTGCCAGCTCACCCCGGACAGGGTCGCCTCCCGGCACTGAAGCTTTCTTT. Translated, it gives CASSPRTGSPPGTEAFF. The chain joins TRBV18 to TRBJ1-1; 8 bases map to TRBD1. The CDR3 extends over 17 amino acids. Germline assignment: CDR1 KGHSH and CDR2 LQKENI. V shed 3 bases, J shed 4 bases, and the junction held 13 bases outside the gene matches.

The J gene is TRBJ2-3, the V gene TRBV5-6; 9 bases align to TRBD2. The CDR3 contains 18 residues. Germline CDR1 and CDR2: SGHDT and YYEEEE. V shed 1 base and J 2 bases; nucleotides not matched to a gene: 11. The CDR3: CASSLYILAGISTDTQYF. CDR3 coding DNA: TGTGCCAGCAGCTTGTACATCCTAGCGGGGATTTCCACAGATACGCAGTATTTT. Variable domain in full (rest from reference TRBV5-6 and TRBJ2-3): DAGVTQSPTHLIKTRGQQVTLRCSPKSGHDTVSWYQQALGQGPQFIFQYYEEEERQRGNFPDRFSGHQFPNYSSELNVNALLLGDSALYLCASSLYILAGISTDTQYFGPGTRLTVL.

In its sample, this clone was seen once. CDR3 sequence reads: CASSSGGRDEQFF. CDR3 in DNA: TGTGCCAGCAGCTCGGGGGGCCGAGATGAGCAGTTCTTC. The J gene is TRBJ2-1, the V gene TRBV7-2, with a tentative D call TRBD2 (7 bases). V dropped 4 bases and J dropped 8 bases, with 12 bases sitting between them. Per germline, CDR1 SGHTA and CDR2 FQGNSA. This CDR3 region has 13 residues.

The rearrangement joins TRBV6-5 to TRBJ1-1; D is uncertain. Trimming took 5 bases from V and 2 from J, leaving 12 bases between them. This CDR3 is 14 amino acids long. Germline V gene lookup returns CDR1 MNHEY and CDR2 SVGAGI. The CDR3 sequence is CASSQKRANTEAFF. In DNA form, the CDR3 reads TGTGCCAGCAGTCAAAAACGGGCTAACACTGAAGCTTTCTTT.

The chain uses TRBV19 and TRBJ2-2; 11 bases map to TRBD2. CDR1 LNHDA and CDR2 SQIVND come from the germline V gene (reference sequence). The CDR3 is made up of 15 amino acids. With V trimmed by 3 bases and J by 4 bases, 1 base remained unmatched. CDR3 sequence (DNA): TGTGCCAGTAGTATTAGCGGGAGGGTCACCGGGGAGCTGTTTTTT. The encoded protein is CASSISGRVTGELFF.

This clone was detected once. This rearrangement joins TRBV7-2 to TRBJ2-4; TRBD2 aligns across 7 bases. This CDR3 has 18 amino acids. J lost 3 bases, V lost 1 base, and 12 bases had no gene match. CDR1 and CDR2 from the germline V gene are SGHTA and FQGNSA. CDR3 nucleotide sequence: TGTGCCAGCAGCTTAGTTCGGTCGTGGGAGGGCGGCAAAAACATTCAGTACTTC. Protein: CASSLVRSWEGGKNIQYF.

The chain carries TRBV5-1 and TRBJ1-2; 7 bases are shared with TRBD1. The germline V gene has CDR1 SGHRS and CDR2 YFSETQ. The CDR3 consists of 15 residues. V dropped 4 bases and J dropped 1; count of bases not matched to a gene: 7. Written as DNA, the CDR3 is TGCGCCAGCAGCCCGGGAGGACAGGTTAACTATGGCTACACCTTC. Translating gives CASSPGGQVNYGYTF.

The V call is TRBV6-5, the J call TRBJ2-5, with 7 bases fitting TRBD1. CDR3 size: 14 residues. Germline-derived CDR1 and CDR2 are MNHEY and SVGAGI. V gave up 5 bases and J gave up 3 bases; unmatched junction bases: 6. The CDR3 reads CASSRTGGKETQYF. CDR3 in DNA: TGTGCCAGCAGTCGGACAGGAGGTAAAGAGACCCAGTACTTC.

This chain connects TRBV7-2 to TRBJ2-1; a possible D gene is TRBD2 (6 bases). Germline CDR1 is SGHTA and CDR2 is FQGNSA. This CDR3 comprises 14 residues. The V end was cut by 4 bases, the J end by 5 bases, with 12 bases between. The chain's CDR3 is CASSSRDLDNEQFF. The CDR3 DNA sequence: TGTGCCAGCAGCTCCCGGGACTTAGACAATGAGCAGTTCTTC.

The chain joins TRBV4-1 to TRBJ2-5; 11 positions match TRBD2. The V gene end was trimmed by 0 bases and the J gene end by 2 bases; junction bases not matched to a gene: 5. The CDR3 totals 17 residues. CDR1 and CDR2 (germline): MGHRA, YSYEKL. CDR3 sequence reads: CASSQEARLAGQETQYF. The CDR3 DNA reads TGCGCCAGCAGCCAAGAAGCCCGACTAGCGGGACAAGAGACCCAGTACTTC.

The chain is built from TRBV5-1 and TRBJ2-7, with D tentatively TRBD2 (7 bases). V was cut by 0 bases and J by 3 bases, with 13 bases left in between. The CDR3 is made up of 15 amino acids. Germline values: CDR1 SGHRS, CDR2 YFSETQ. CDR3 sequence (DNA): TGCGCCAGCAGCTTGGCCGAGGGGGGGCTCTACGAGCAGTACTTC. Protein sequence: CASSLAEGGLYEQYF.

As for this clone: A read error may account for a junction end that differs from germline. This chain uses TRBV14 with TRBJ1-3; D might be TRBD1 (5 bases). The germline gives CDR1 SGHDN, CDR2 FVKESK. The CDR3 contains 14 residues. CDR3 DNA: TGTGCCAGCAGTCAAGGCAGGGCTGGAAACACCATATATTTT. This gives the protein CASSQGRAGNTIYF. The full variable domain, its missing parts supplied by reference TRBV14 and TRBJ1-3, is EAGVTQFPSHSVIEKGQTVTLRCDPISGHDNLYWYRRVMGKEIKFLLHFVKESKQDESGMPNNRFLAERTGGTYSTLKVQPAELEDSGVYFCASSQGRAGNTIYFGEGSWLTVV.

This CDR3 reads CASSRAKSYGYTF. The CDR3 DNA sequence: TGTGCCAGCAGCCGTGCAAAGTCCTATGGCTACACCTTC. The chain uses TRBV3-1 (or the pseudogene TRBV3-2) and TRBJ1-2; D ambiguous. The CDR3 length is 13 residues. Trimming took 4 bases from V and 4 from J, leaving 10 bases between them. CDR1 LGHDT and CDR2 YNNKEL come from the germline V gene (reference sequence).

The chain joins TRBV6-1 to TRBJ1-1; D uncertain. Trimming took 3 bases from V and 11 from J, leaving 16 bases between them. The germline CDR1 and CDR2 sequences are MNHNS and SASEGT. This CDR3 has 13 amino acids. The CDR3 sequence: CASSDVSGSGAFF. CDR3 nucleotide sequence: TGTGCCAGCAGTGACGTAAGCGGATCCGGGGCTTTCTTT.

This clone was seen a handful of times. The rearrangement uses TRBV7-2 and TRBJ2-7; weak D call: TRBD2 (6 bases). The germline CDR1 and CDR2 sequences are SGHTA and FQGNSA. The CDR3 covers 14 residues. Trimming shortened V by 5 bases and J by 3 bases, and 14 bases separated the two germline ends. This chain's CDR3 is CASSKGSGYYEQYF. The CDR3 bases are TGTGCCAGCAGCAAGGGTAGCGGTTACTACGAGCAGTACTTC.

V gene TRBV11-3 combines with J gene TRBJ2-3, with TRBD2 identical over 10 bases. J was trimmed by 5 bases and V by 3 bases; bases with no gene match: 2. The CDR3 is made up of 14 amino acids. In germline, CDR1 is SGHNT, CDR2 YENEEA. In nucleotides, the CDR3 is TGTGCCAGCAGCTTGGGACTAGCGAGAGATACGCAGTATTTT. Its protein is CASSLGLARDTQYF.

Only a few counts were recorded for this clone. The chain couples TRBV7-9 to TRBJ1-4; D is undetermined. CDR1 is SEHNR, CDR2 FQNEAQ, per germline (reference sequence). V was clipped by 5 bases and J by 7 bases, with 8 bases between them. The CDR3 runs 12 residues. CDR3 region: CASSLLREKLFF. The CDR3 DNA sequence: TGTGCCAGCAGCCTACTACGTGAAAAACTGTTTTTT.

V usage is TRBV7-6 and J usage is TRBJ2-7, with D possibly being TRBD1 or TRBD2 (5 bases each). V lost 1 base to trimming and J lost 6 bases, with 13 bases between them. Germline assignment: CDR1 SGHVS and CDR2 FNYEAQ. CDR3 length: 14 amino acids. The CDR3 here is CASSLGSGTSEQYF. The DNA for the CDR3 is TGTGCCAGCAGCTTAGGTTCAGGGACGAGCGAGCAGTACTTC.

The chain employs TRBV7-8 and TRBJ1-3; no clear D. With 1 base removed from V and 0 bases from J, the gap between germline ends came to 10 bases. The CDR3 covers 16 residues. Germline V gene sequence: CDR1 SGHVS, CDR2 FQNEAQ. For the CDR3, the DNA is TGTGCCAGCAGCTTAGAGGCCAGAATCTCTGGAAACACCATATATTTT. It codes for CASSLEARISGNTIYF.

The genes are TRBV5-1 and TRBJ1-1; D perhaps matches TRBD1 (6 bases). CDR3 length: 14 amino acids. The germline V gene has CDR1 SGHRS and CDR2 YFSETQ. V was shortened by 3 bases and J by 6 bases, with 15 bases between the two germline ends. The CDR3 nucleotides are TGCGCCAGCAGCTCTACCGCAGGGGCGCCTGAAGCTTTCTTT. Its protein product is CASSSTAGAPEAFF.

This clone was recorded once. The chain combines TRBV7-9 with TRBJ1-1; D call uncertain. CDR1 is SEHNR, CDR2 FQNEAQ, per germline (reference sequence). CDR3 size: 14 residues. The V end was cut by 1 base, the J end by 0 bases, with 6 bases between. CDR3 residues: CASSLVGLNTEAFF. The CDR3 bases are TGTGCCAGCAGCTTAGTGGGCCTGAACACTGAAGCTTTCTTT.

The CDR3 reads CASSRRKTGDTEAFF. The CDR3 DNA reads as TGTGCCAGCAGTCGACGAAAGACCGGGGACACTGAAGCTTTCTTT. V is TRBV6-5 and J is TRBJ1-1; D remains unclear. The CDR3 runs to 15 residues. The germline gives CDR1 MNHEY, CDR2 SVGAGI. Trimming shortened V by 5 bases and J by 3 bases, and 16 bases separated the two germline ends.

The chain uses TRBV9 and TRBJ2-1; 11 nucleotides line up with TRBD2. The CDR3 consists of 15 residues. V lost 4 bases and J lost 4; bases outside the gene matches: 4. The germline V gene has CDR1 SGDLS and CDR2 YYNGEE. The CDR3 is CASSTSGSPYNEQFF. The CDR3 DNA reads TGTGCCAGCAGCACTAGCGGGAGTCCTTACAATGAGCAGTTCTTC.

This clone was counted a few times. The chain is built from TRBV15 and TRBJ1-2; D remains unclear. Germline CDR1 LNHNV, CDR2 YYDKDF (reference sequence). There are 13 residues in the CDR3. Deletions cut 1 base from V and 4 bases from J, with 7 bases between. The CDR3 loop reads CATSRAFGYGYTF. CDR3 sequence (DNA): TGTGCCACCAGCAGAGCTTTTGGCTATGGCTACACCTTC.

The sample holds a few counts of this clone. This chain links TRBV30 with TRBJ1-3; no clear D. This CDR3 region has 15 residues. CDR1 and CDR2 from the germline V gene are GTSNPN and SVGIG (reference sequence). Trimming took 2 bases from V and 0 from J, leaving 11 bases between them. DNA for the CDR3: TGTGCCTGGAGTATGGGTGCGATCTCTGGAAACACCATATATTTT. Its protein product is CAWSMGAISGNTIYF.

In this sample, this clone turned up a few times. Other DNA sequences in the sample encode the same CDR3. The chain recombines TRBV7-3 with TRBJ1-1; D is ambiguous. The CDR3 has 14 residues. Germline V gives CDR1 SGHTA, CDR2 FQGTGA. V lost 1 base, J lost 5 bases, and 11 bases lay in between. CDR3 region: CASSLIFGSTEAFF. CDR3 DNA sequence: TGTGCCAGCAGCTTAATCTTCGGGTCGACTGAAGCTTTCTTT. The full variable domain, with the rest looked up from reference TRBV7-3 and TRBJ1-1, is GAGVSQTPSNKVTEKGKYVELRCDPISGHTALYWYRQSLGQGPEFLIYFQGTGAADDSGLPNDRFFAVRPEGSVSTLKIQRTERGDSAVYLCASSLIFGSTEAFFGQGTRLTVV.

The CDR3 sequence is CAWSSGGQFQPQHF. CDR3 DNA sequence: TGTGCCTGGAGTAGTGGGGGGCAGTTTCAGCCCCAGCATTTT. The chain carries TRBV30 and TRBJ1-5; D is possibly TRBD1 (6 bases). V lost 2 bases and J 6 bases, leaving 14 bases between the germline ends. CDR3 length equals 14 residues. Germline V gives CDR1 GTSNPN, CDR2 SVGIG (reference sequence). The whole variable domain, remainder taken from reference TRBV30 and TRBJ1-5, is SQTIHQWPATLVQPVGSPLSLECTVEGTSNPNLYWYRQAAGRGLQLLFYSVGIGQISSEVPQNLSASRPQDRQFILSSKKLLLSDSGFYLCAWSSGGQFQPQHFGDGTRLSIL.